This note documents a single T cell receptor (beta chain) sequence. Antigen unknown. These data come from a study of breast tumors, draining lymph nodes, adjacent tissues. TCRdb used MiXCR to reprocess the multiplex PCR reads, holding one entry per CDR3 protein. Among 170,000 or so distinct CDR3 sequences listed, approximately 30% were seen once. Breast cancer patients provided tissue from their axillary draining lymph nodes. Trimming stripped 7 bases from V and 4 bases from J, with 8 bases between. The germline V gene encodes CDR1 LNHDA and CDR2 SQIVND (reference sequence). This CDR3 comprises 13 residues. Study results and limitations: Luminal-like breast cancer showed significantly greater tumor-nontumor repertoire similarity than basal-like breast cancer did.

The sequencing sample was made of axillary lymph node tissue. The genes are TRBV19 and TRBJ2-6; D unresolved. This TCR was sampled from a female donor with breast cancer. Some clones in this sample may be carry-over from other donors' samples. The CDR3 here is CASTDAGANVLTF. In DNA, the CDR3 is TGTGCCAGTACCGACGCAGGGGCCAACGTCCTGACTTTC. The complete variable domain, with remaining parts taken from reference TRBV19 and TRBJ2-6, reads DGGITQSPKYLFRKEGQNVTLSCEQNLNHDAMYWYRQDPGQGLRLIYYSQIVNDFQKGDIAEGYSVSREKKESFPLTVTSAQKNPTAFYLCASTDAGANVLTFGAGSRLTVL.